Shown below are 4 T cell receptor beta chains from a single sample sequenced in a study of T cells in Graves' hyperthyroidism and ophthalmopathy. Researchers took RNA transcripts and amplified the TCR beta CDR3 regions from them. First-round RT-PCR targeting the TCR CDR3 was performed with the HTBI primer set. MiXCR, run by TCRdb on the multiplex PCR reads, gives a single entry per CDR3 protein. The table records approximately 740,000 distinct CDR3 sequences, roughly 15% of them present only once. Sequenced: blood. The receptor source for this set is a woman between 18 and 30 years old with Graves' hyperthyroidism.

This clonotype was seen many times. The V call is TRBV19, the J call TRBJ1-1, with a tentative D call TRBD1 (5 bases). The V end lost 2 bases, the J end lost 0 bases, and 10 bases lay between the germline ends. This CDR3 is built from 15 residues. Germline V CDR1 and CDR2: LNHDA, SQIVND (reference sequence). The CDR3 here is CASSIWGPMNTEAFF. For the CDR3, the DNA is TGTGCCAGTAGTATATGGGGACCGATGAACACTGAAGCTTTCTTT.

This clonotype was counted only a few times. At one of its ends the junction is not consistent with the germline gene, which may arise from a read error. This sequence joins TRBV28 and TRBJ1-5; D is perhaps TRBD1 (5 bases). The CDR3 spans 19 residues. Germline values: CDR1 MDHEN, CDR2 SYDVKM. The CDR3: CASTLDKRGRVFSNQPLHF. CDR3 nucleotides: TGTGCCAGCACCCTGGACAAACGCGGGCGGGTTTTTAGCAATCAGCCCCTGCATTTT.

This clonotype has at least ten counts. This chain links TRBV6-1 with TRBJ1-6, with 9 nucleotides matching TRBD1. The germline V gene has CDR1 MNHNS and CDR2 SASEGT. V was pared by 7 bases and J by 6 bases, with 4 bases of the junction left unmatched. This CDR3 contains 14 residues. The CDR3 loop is CASNPGQGNSPLHF. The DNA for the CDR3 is TGTGCCAGCAATCCGGGACAGGGTAATTCACCCCTCCACTTT.

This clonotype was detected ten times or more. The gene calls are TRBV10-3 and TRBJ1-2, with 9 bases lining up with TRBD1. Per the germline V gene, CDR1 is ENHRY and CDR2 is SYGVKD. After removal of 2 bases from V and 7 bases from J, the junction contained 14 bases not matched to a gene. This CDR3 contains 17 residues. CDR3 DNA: TGTGCCATCAGTGAGCCCTCCGTCGGACAGGGGTCCATTGGCTACACCTTC. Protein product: CAISEPSVGQGSIGYTF.